Reported below is one T cell receptor (beta chain). J was trimmed by 7 bases and V by 0 bases; bases with no gene match: 6. Looked up from germline, CDR1 is KGHSH and CDR2 is LQKENI. CDR3 length: 15 residues. The data belong to a study of memory CD4+ T cells and cytomegalovirus serostatus. The protocol was immunoSEQ multiplex PCR, while the TCRdb copy is restricted to in-frame clones and leaves out a portion. The table records 50,000 to 60,000 clones, 82% of them present only once. Single viable CD3+CD4+CD8-CD45RO+ cells were sorted as the memory CD4+ T cells. Sequenced sample: memory CD4+ T cells from blood. The chain employs TRBV18 and TRBJ1-2; TRBD1 matches 9 bases. The TCR comes from an adult in good health and CMV-seronegative. The CDR3 is CASSPPRTGVSGYTF. In DNA, the CDR3 is TGTGCCAGCTCACCACCTCGGACAGGGGTTTCTGGCTACACCTTC.